This T cell receptor beta chain was observed in a study of T cell repertoires in cytomegalovirus infection. The CDR3 is 14 amino acids. Looked up from germline, CDR1 is SGHTA and CDR2 is FQGNSA. The V and J ends lost 5 bases and 2 bases respectively, with 13 bases between them. In TCRdb, the reads were re-called with MiXCR into one record per CDR3 protein. The sample has 200,000 to 300,000 distinct CDR3 sequences, approximately 9.1% seen once. At least ten counts were recorded for this clonotype. Its target is unknown. Broader study findings: Based on cumulative public TCR beta family frequency, carriers of CMV plus the relevant HLA were identified.

The sample consisted of PBMCs. This rearrangement joins TRBV7-2 to TRBJ2-7; TRBD1 might be the D (6 bases). The origin of this receptor is a human donor in good health (CMV status not recorded). Some clones in this sample may be carry-over from other donors' samples. Here the CDR3 DNA reads TGTGCCAGCAGCCTCGGACAGCTCCCCTACGAGCAGTACTTC. The encoded protein is CASSLGQLPYEQYF.